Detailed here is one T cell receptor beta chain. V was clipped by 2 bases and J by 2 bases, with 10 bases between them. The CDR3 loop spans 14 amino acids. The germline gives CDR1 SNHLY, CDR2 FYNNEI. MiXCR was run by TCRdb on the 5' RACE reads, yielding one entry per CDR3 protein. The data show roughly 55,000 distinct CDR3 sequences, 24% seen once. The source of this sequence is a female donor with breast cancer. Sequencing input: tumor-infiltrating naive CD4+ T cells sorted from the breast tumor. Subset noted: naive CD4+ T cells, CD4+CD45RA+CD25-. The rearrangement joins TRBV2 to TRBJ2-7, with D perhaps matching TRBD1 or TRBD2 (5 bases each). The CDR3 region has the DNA TGTGCCAGCAGTGAAAGAGGGGCACCCTACGAGCAGTACTTC. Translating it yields CASSERGAPYEQYF.